A selection of T cell receptor beta chains follows, all from one sample in a study of beta chain features in type 1 diabetes. Clones were sequenced by immunoSEQ multiplex PCR, and TCRdb holds only the in-frame ones, with some missing. Of under 800,000 clones in the sample, 15% to 17% were seen once. Input material: naive CD4+ T cells from blood. Receptor source: a man between 18 and 35 years old in good health. Each CDR3 is given with its conserved first and last residue. The order of the fields is CDR3 length, clone size, J gene, D gene, V gene, CDR3 protein, CDR3 DNA. D genes are given only for firm matches. Clone sizes are given selectively: once, few, many, or a class where the clone is expanded.

>17|few|TRBJ2-7|TRBD1|TRBV5-1
CASSLRPLFATGDEQYF
TGCGCCAGCAGCTTACGACCCCTTTTCGCGACAGGGGACGAGCAGTACTTC
>18|.|TRBJ1-2|TRBD1|TRBV9
CASSATQGTGASPRGYTF
TGTGCCAGCAGCGCTACTCAGGGGACAGGGGCCAGCCCGCGCGGCTACACCTTC
>12|few|TRBJ1-2|.|TRBV4-3
CASSQVGYGYTF
TGCGCCAGCAGCCAAGTTGGATACGGCTACACCTTC
>12|.|TRBJ1-2|.|TRBV4-2
CASSQGGDGYTF
TGTGCCAGCAGCCAAGGGGGGGATGGCTACACCTTC
>14|few|TRBJ2-5|.|TRBV29-1
CSSDTGLRQETQYF
TGCAGCTCCGACACGGGGTTGCGGCAAGAGACCCAGTACTTC
>11|few|TRBJ1-4|.|TRBV28
CASTENEKLFF
TGTGCCAGCACCGAGAATGAAAAACTGTTTTTT
>17|few|TRBJ2-1|TRBD2|TRBV28
CASRPILAGSSYNEQFF
TGTGCCAGCAGACCTATCCTAGCGGGGAGCTCCTACAATGAGCAGTTCTTC
>19|.|TRBJ1-1|.|TRBV14
CASSPYGTGILELNTEAFF
TGTGCCAGCAGCCCGTATGGGACGGGAATACTGGAACTGAACACTGAAGCTTTCTTT
>16|few|TRBJ2-3|TRBD2|TRBV5-1
CASSLEASGVTDTQYF
TGCGCCAGCAGCTTGGAGGCTAGCGGGGTGACAGATACGCAGTATTTT
>13|few|TRBJ1-1|.|TRBV19
CASTPVLGTEAFF
TGTGCCAGTACTCCTGTTTTGGGCACTGAAGCTTTCTTT
>12|.|TRBJ1-1|TRBD1|TRBV28
CAAQGRYTEAFF
TGTGCCGCACAGGGGAGGTACACTGAAGCTTTCTTT
>14|.|TRBJ2-7|TRBD2|TRBV6-5
CASSRLAAGQGQYF
TGTGCCAGCAGTCGACTAGCGGCGGGCCAAGGGCAGTACTTC
>15|.|TRBJ2-1|.|TRBV14
CASSQEPGVRNEQFF
TGTGCCAGCAGCCAAGAGCCCGGGGTGCGGAATGAGCAGTTCTTC
>17|.|TRBJ2-5|.|TRBV5-1
CASKHRKPGHPQETQYF
TGCGCCAGCAAACATCGCAAACCGGGACACCCCCAAGAGACCCAGTACTTC
>15|.|TRBJ1-4|TRBD1|TRBV28
CASSLSGQGNEKLFF
TGTGCCAGCAGTTTATCGGGACAGGGGAATGAAAAACTGTTTTTT
>21|few|TRBJ2-6|TRBD1|TRBV5-1
CASSLDGTGGIWNSGANVLTF
TGCGCCAGCAGCTTGGACGGTACAGGGGGAATTTGGAACTCTGGGGCCAACGTCCTGACTTTC
>15|.|TRBJ1-5|TRBD1|TRBV19
CASRPRDRGNQPQHF
TGTGCCAGTAGACCTCGGGACAGGGGGAATCAGCCCCAGCATTTT
>12|few|TRBJ2-7|.|TRBV28
CASSTRLNEQYF
TGTGCCAGCAGTACCCGTCTTAACGAGCAGTACTTC
>13|.|TRBJ2-1|.|TRBV9
CASSVVPRYEQFF
TGTGCCAGCAGCGTAGTACCGCGCTATGAGCAGTTCTTC
>13|few|TRBJ1-1|.|TRBV29-1
CSVEVQTNTEAFF
TGCAGCGTTGAAGTCCAGACGAACACTGAAGCTTTCTTT
>13|.|TRBJ1-2|.|TRBV19
CASSLRGSNGYTF
TGTGCCAGTAGCTTACGAGGGAGCAATGGCTACACCTTC
>13|.|TRBJ1-1|.|TRBV18
CASSWTLNTEAFF
TGTGCCAGCTCCTGGACCCTGAACACTGAAGCTTTCTTT
>15|.|TRBJ1-5|.|TRBV6-5
CASSYDRVRNQPQHF
TGTGCCAGCAGTTACGACCGGGTTCGGAATCAGCCCCAGCATTTT
>15|.|TRBJ2-6|.|TRBV6-5
CASSYAGSGANVLTF
TGTGCCAGCAGTTACGCCGGCTCTGGGGCCAACGTCCTGACTTTC
>12|few|TRBJ1-5|TRBD1|TRBV28
CATAQGSQPQHF
TGTGCCACCGCACAGGGGAGTCAGCCCCAGCATTTT